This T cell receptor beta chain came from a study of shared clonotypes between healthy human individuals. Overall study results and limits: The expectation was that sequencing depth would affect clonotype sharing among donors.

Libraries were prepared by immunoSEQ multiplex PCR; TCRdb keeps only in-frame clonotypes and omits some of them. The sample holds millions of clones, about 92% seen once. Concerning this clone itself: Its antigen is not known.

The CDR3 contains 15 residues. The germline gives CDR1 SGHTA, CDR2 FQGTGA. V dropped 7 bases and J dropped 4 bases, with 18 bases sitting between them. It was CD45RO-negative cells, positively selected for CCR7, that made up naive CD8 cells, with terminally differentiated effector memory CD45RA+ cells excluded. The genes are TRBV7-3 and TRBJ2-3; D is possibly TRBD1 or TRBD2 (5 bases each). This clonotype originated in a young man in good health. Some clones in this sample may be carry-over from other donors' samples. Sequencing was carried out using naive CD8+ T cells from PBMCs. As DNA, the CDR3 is TGTGCCAGCACCTCCACGGGGACGGTGGCAGATACGCAGTATTTT. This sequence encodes CASTSTGTVADTQYF. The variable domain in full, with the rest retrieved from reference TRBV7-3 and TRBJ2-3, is GAGVSQTPSNKVTEKGKYVELRCDPISGHTALYWYRQSLGQGPEFLIYFQGTGAADDSGLPNDRFFAVRPEGSVSTLKIQRTERGDSAVYLCASTSTGTVADTQYFGPGTRLTVL.